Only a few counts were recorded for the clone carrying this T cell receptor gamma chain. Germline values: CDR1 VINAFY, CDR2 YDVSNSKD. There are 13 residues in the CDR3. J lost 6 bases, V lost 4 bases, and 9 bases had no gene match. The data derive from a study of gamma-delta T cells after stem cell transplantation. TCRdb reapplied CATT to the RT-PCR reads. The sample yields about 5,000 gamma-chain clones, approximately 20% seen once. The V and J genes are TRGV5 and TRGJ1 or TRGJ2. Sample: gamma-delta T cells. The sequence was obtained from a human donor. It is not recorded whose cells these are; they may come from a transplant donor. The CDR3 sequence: CATWDRESYKKLF. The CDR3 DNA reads TGTGCCACCTGGGATCGAGAGAGTTATAAGAAACTCTTT.